Listed here is a single T cell receptor beta chain. This sample was included in a study of shared clonotypes between healthy human individuals. The CDR3 is 18 amino acids. The germline gives CDR1 MGHRA, CDR2 YSYEKL. Trimming at V came to 3 bases and at J to 5 bases, leaving 15 bases not matched to a gene. Assay: immunoSEQ multiplex PCR; the TCRdb copy retains only in-frame clones and omits some. The sample comprises roughly 220,000 clones, 60% to 80% of which are singletons, and approximately 12% rests with the top ten. The chain employs TRBV4-1 and TRBJ1-4, with 7 bases that match TRBD1. This clonotype originated in a man aged 30 to 45 in good health. Sequencing was carried out using memory CD4+ T cells sorted from blood. Subset: CD45RA-negative fraction. In DNA form, the CDR3 reads TGCGCCAGCAGCCAGGAATACGCCGCGACAGGGCCAAATGAAAAACTGTTTTTT. As protein: CASSQEYAATGPNEKLFF.